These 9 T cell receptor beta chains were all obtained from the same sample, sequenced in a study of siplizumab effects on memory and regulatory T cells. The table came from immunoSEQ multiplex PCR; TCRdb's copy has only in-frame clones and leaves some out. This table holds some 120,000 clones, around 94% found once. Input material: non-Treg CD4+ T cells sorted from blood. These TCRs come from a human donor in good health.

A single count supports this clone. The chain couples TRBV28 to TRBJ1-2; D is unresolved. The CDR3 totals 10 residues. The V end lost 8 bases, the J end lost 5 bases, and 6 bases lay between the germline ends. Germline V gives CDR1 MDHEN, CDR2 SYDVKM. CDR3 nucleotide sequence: TGTGCCAGCTCCCGATATGGCTACACCTTC. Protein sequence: CASSRYGYTF.

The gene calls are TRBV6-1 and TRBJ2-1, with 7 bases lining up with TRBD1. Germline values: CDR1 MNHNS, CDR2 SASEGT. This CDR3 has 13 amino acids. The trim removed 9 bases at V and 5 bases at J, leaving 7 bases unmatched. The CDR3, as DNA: TGTGCCAGGGGTCGGACAGGCAACAATGAGCAGTTCTTC. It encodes CARGRTGNNEQFF.

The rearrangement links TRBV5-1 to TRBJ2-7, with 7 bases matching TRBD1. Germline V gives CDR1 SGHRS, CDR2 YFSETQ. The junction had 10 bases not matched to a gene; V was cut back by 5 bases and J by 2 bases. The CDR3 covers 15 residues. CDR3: CASRRGQDPAYEQYF. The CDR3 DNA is TGCGCCAGCAGACGAGGACAGGATCCTGCCTACGAGCAGTACTTC.

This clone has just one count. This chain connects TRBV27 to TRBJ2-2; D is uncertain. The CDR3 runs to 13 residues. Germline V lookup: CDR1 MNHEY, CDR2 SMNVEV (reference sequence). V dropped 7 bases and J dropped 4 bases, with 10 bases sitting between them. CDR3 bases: TGTGCCAGCAAAACCAGCACCACCGGGGAGCTGTTTTTT. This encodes CASKTSTTGELFF.

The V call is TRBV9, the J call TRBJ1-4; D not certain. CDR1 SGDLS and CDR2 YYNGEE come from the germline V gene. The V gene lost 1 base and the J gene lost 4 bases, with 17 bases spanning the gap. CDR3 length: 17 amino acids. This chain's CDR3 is CASSVRPQFPFNEKLFF. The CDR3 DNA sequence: TGTGCCAGCAGCGTAAGACCACAGTTTCCTTTTAATGAAAAACTGTTTTTT.

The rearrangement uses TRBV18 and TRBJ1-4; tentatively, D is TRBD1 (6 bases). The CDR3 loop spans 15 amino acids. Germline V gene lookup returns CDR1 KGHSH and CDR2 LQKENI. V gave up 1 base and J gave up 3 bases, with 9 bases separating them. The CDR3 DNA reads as TGTGCCAGCTCACCACGACAGGCGTCTAATGAAAAACTGTTTTTT. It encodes CASSPRQASNEKLFF.

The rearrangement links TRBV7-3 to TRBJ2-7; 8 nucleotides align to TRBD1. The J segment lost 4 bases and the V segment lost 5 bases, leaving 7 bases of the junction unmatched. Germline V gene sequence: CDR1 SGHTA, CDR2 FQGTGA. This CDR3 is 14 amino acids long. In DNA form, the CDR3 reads TGTGCCAGCAGCCCGACAGGGGACCAATACGAGCAGTACTTC. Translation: CASSPTGDQYEQYF.

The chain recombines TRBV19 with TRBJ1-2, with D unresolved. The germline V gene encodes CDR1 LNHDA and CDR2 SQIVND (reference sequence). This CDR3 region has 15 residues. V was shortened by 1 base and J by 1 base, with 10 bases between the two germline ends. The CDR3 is CASSIAGDFNYGYTF. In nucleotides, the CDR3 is TGTGCCAGTAGTATAGCCGGGGATTTTAACTATGGCTACACCTTC.

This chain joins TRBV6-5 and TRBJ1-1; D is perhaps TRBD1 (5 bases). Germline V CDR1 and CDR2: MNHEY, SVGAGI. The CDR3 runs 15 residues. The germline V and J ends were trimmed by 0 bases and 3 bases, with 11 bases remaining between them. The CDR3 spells CASSYSWTSDTEAFF. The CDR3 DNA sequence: TGTGCCAGCAGTTACTCGTGGACATCTGACACTGAAGCTTTCTTT.